This T cell receptor (beta chain) was profiled in a study of cytomegalovirus exposure and HLA in healthy donors. Per germline, CDR1 SGHRS and CDR2 YFSETQ. This CDR3 contains 14 residues. The V gene lost 0 bases and the J gene lost 6 bases, with 10 bases spanning the gap. Here immunoSEQ multiplex PCR was the method, and the copy in TCRdb shows in-frame clones only, minus some. The sample has 100,000 to 150,000 clones; roughly 94% are singletons. The rearrangement uses TRBV5-1 and TRBJ1-5; D unresolved. The sample consisted of PBMCs. This TCR derives from a woman aged 18-29 years in good health and CMV-seronegative. The DNA for the CDR3 is TGCGCCAGCAGCTTGGGAGGAGGGCCTCAGCCCCAGCATTTT. This encodes CASSLGGGPQPQHF.